This T cell receptor beta chain was captured in a study of T-cell reconstitution after alpha-beta-depleted transplantation in children. Notes on the study in general: Newly made T cells mostly supplied T-cell counts and diversity one year after transplant. There were some patients whose high TCRbeta diversity at day 60 came from surviving recipient T cells and thymic progenitors. The study reportedly traced alpha-beta T cells about two months after transplant to several hundred expanded graft clones.

This clonotype was seen more than once but under ten times. Its antigen is unidentified. Unique molecular identifiers were used to barcode this TCRbeta library. In TCRdb, the PCR reads were re-called with MiXCR into one record per CDR3 protein. The table has 530,000 or so distinct CDR3 sequences, roughly 27% seen once; the top ten hold approximately 39%. The V gene's germline CDR1 is LNHNV and CDR2 YYDKDF (reference sequence). The V and J ends lost 1 base and 5 bases respectively, with 11 bases between them. The CDR3 extends over 14 amino acids. This chain connects TRBV15 to TRBJ2-5; D assignment may be TRBD1 or TRBD2 (6 bases each). The clonotype comes from a boy younger than two with Wiskott-Aldrich syndrome, due to receive a stem cell transplant. The specimen comprised PBMCs, sampled before TCRalphabeta/CD19-depleted stem cell transplant. The chain's CDR3 is CATSRGGDTETQYF. The DNA of the CDR3 is TGTGCCACCAGCAGAGGGGGGGACACGGAGACCCAGTACTTC.